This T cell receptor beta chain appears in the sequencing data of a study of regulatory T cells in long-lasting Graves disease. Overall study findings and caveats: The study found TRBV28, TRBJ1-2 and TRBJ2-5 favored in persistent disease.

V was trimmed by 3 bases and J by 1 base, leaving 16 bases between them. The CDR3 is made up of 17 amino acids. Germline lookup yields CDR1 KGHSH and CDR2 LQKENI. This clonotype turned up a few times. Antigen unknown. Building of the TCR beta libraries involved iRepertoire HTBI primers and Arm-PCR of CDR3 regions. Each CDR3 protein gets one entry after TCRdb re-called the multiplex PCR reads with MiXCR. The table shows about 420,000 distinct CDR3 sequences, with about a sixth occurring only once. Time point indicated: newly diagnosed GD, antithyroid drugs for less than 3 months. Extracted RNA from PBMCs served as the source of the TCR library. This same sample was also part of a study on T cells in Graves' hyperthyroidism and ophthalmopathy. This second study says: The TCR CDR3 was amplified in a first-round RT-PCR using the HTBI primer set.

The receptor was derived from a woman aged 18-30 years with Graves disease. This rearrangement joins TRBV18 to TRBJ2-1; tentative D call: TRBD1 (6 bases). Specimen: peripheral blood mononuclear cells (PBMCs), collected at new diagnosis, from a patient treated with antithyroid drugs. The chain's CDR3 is CASSPLDSSSSYNEQFF. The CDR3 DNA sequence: TGTGCCAGCTCACCTTTGGACAGCTCTTCTTCCTACAATGAGCAGTTCTTC.